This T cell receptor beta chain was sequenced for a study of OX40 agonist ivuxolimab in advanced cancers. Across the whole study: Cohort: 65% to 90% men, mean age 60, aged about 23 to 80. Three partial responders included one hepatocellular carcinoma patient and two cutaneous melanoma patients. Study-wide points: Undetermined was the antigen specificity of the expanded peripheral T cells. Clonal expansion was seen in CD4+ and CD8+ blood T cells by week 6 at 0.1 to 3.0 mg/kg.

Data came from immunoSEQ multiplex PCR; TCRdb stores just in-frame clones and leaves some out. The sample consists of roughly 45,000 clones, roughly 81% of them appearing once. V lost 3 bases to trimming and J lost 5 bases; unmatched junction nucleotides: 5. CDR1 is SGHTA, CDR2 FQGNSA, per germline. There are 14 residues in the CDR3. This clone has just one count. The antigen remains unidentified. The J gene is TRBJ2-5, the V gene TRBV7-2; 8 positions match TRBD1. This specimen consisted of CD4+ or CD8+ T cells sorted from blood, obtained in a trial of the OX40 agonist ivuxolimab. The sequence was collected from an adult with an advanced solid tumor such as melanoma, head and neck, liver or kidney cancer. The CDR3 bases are TGTGCCAGCAGCTTCAACAGGGGGTTGGAGACCCAGTACTTC. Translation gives CASSFNRGLETQYF.